The source of this T cell receptor (beta chain) is a study of T cells in localized non-small cell lung cancer. Study-level points and caveats: Maximal T cell clonality occurred in uninvolved adjacent lung, with tumor ranking below it. Across samples, adjacent lung featured a median around 55 of the top 100 tumor clones.

As to this clone: Its target is unknown.

CDR1 and CDR2 (germline): MNHNS, SASEGT. The CDR3 sequence is 15 residues long. V lost 3 bases, J lost 2 bases, and 2 bases stayed unmatched. Method: immunoSEQ multiplex PCR; TCRdb's copy keeps in-frame clones and lacks some. The sample shows 30,000 to 40,000 clones, around four fifths of them seen only once. The source was peripheral blood, collected before any cancer treatment. This clonotype originated in an older male donor with stage II squamous cell lung carcinoma. The chain uses TRBV6-1 and TRBJ2-7; 12 bases agree with TRBD2. The CDR3 DNA reads as TGTGCCAGCAGTGAGACTAGCGGGGGCGCCTACGAGCAGTACTTC. The encoded protein is CASSETSGGAYEQYF.